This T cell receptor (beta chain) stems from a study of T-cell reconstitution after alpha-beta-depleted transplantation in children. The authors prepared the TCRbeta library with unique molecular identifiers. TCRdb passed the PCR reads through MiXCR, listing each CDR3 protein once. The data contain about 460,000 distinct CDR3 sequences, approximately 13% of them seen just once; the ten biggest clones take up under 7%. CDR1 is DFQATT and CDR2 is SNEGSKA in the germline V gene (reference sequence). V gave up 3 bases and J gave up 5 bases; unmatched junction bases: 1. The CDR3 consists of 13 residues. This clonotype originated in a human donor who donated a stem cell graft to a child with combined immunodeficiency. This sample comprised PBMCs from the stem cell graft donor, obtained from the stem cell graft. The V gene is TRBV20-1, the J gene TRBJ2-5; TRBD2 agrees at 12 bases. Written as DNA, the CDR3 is TGCAGTGCTAGGACTAGCGGGGGTGAGACCCAGTACTTC. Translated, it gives CSARTSGGETQYF.